This T cell receptor beta chain was sequenced during a study of regulatory T cells in long-lasting Graves disease. Through Arm-PCR of CDR3 regions and iRepertoire HTBI primers, TCR beta libraries were built. TCRdb recomputed calls from the multiplex PCR reads with MiXCR, one row per CDR3 protein. In the table there are 550,000 to 700,000 distinct CDR3 sequences, about 16% of which are singletons. Time point described: newly diagnosed GD, antithyroid drugs for less than 3 months. PBMCs were the source of the RNA used for TCR sequencing. CDR3 length: 15 amino acids. Trimming took 4 bases from V and 3 from J; bases not matched to a gene: 8. The germline V gene encodes CDR1 SGHNT and CDR2 YYREEE (reference sequence). This sample was shared with a second study, whose subject was T cells in Graves' hyperthyroidism and ophthalmopathy.

Sequenced material: peripheral blood mononuclear cells (PBMCs), taken at new diagnosis, from a patient treated with antithyroid drugs. The chain uses TRBV5-4 and TRBJ2-7; 9 bases are a match to TRBD1. The TCR sequence derives from a man aged 18-30 years with Graves disease. CDR3 residues: CASSRTGTGYYEQYF. Here the CDR3 DNA reads TGTGCCAGCAGCAGGACCGGGACAGGGTACTACGAGCAGTACTTC. The entire variable domain, with the rest obtained from reference TRBV5-4 and TRBJ2-7, is as follows: ETGVTQSPTHLIKTRGQQVTLRCSSQSGHNTVSWYQQALGQGPQFIFQYYREEENGRGNFPPRFSGLQFPNYSSELNVNALELDDSALYLCASSRTGTGYYEQYFGPGTRLTVT.